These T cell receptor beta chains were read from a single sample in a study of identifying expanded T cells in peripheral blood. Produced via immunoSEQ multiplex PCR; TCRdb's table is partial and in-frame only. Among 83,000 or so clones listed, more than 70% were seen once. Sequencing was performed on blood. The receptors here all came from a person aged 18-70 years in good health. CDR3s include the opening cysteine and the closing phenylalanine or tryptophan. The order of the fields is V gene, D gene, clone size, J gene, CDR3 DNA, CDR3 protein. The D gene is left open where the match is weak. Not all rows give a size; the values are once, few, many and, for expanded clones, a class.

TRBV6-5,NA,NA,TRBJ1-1,TGTGCCAGCAGGTATAGGGGCATGAACACTGAAGCTTTCTTT,CASRYRGMNTEAFF
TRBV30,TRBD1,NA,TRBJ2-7,TGTGCCTGGAGTCCCGGGACAGGGGTTTACGAGCAGTACTTC,CAWSPGTGVYEQYF
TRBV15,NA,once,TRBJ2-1,TGTGCCACCAGCAGAGATTCGTTAGAAAACAATGAGCAGTTCTTC,CATSRDSLENNEQFF
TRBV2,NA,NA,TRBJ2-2,TGTGCCAGCAGTGAATCGCGGACCGGGGAGCTGTTTTTT,CASSESRTGELFF
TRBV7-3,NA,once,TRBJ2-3,TGTGCCAGCAGCTTCCAAAGCACAGATACGCAGTATTTT,CASSFQSTDTQYF
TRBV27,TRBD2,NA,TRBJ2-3,TGTGCCAGCAGTCCACTAGCGGTTAGCACAGATACGCAGTATTTT,CASSPLAVSTDTQYF
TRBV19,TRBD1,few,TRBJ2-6,TGTGCCAGTAGGGGGACAGATGGGGCCAACGTCCTGACTTTC,CASRGTDGANVLTF
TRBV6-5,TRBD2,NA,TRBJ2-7,TGTGCCAGCAGTTACTTGAATCTAGCGGGGGTCGAGCAGTACTTC,CASSYLNLAGVEQYF
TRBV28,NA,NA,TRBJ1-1,TGTGCCAGCAGTTCCCCTTTTGGGGAGGAGGACACTGAAGCTTTCTTT,CASSSPFGEEDTEAFF
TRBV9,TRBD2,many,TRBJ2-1,TGTGCCAGCAGCTTACGCGCCCCGGGACTAGGGGTGGGGAATGAGCAGTTCTTC,CASSLRAPGLGVGNEQFF
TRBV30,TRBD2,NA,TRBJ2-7,TGTGCCTGGGCTACTAGCGGGTTCTCCTACGAGCAGTACTTC,CAWATSGFSYEQYF
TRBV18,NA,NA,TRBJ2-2,TGTGCCAGCTCACCCCTCGGTCAAGGGTTGAACGGGGAGCTGTTTTTT,CASSPLGQGLNGELFF
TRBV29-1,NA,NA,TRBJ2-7,TGCAGCGTTGAAGTCCAGGGGGGCGGGGGTACATACGAGCAGTACTTC,CSVEVQGGGGTYEQYF
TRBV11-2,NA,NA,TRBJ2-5,TGTGCCAGCAGCGGGGGGCGGTCCCAAGAGACCCAGTACTTC,CASSGGRSQETQYF
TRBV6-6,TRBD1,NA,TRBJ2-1,TGTGCCAGCACCCACCCGGGGACAGGGGACGATGAGCAGTTCTTC,CASTHPGTGDDEQFF
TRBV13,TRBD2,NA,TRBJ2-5,TGTGCCAGCAGCCTACAGACTAGCGGGGGTGCGGAGACCCAGTACTTC,CASSLQTSGGAETQYF
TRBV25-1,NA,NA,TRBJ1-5,TGTGCCAGCACCCCCCCTCCGAGCAATCAGCCCCAGCATTTT,CASTPPPSNQPQHF
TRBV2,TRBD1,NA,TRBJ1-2,TGTGCCAGCAGTGTAAAGAAGGGACAGATAAATGGCTACACCTTC,CASSVKKGQINGYTF
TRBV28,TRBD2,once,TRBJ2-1,TGTGCCAGCAGGATCGATCGAACTAGCGGCAATGAGCAGTTCTTC,CASRIDRTSGNEQFF
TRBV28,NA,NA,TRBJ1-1,TGTGCCAGCAGCCGACTTAGGGGGGAGTCTTTCTTT,CASSRLRGESFF
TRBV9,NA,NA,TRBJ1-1,TGTGCCAGCAGCGTAGTGGGGGCCGCGAACACTGAAGCTTTCTTT,CASSVVGAANTEAFF
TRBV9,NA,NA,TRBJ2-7,TGTGCCAGCAGCGTAGCGGACAGCTCCTACGAGCAGTACTTC,CASSVADSSYEQYF
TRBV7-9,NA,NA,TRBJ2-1,TGTGCCAGCAGCTTAGCGCCAGGACTTGTGAGCTCCTACAATGAGCAGTTCTTC,CASSLAPGLVSSYNEQFF
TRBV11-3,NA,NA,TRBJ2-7,TGTGCCAGCAGCTTAGGGCAGGGAGCCGAGCAGTACTTC,CASSLGQGAEQYF
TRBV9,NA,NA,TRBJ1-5,TGTGCCAGCAGCGCTGGAGGGGGTTTAGAGCCCCAGCATTTT,CASSAGGGLEPQHF
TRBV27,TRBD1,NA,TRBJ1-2,TGTGCCAGCAGCCCCCCCCCGGACAGGGCTGGTGGCTACACCTTC,CASSPPPDRAGGYTF
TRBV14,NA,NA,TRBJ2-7,TGTGCCAGCAGCCATCTGGGGTTGGGAGAGCAGTACTTC,CASSHLGLGEQYF
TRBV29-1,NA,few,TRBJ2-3,TGCAGCGTACCGACAGCTAGCACAGATACGCAGTATTTT,CSVPTASTDTQYF
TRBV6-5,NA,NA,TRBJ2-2,TGTGCCAGCAGTTCTGGGATCAACGGGGAGCTGTTTTTT,CASSSGINGELFF
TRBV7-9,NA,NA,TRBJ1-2,TGTGCCAGCGACGGGGAAGACTATGGCTACACCTTC,CASDGEDYGYTF
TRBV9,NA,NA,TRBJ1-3,TGTGCCAGCAAGGGATCCCCTGGAAACACCATATATTTT,CASKGSPGNTIYF
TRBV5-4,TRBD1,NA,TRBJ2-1,TGTGCCAGCAGCTTGGCCCGGGACAGGGGGGTAAGTGAGCAGTTCTTC,CASSLARDRGVSEQFF
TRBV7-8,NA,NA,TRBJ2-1,TGTGCCAGCAGCTTAGGGGGACTCCCCGCGAGGTTCTTC,CASSLGGLPARFF
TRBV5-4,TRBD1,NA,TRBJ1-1,TGTGCCAGCAGCCTGGGGGACAGGGGTACTGAAGCTTTCTTT,CASSLGDRGTEAFF
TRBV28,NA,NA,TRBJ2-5,TGTGCCAGCAGTTTTCAGGGACGGGAGACCCAGTACTTC,CASSFQGRETQYF
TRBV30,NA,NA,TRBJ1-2,TGTGCCTGTAGGTCCTATGGCTACACCTTC,CACRSYGYTF
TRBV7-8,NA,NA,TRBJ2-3,TGTGCCAGCAGTGCCCTCGGCACAGATACGCAGTATTTT,CASSALGTDTQYF
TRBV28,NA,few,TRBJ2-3,TGTGCCAGCAGTCCGCATCGGGGACTGGTTACATATACGCAGTATTTT,CASSPHRGLVTYTQYF
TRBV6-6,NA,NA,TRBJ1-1,TGTGCCAGCAAGGGGGTTGAAGCTTTCTTT,CASKGVEAFF
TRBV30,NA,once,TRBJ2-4,TGTGCCTGGAGTGTATGGGGGTCGGGAGCAAGGAACATTCAGTACTTC,CAWSVWGSGARNIQYF
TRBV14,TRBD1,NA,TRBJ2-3,TGTGCCAGCAGCCAAGCCGACGGGTGGCAGGGGGCGAGTACGCAGTATTTT,CASSQADGWQGASTQYF
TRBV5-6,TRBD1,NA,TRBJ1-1,TGTGCCAGCAGCGCAGCCACAGGGGGTAAAGCTTTCTTT,CASSAATGGKAFF